Below are 10 T cell receptor beta chains sequenced from a single sample in a study of T cells in women clearing cervical HPV infection. The assay was immunoSEQ multiplex PCR, and TCRdb's table has in-frame clones only and misses some. The table lists roughly 31,000 clones. Source material: blood buffy coat. The receptor set was obtained from a woman between 18 and 70 years old with a cervical HPV16 infection that either progressed to CIN3+ or cleared (not recorded which).

As regards this clone: Read sequence stops 3 residues before the CDR3 end, and the germline J gene provides the missing end. The gene calls are TRBV11-2 and TRBJ2-7, with 7 bases fitting TRBD2. The CDR3 sequence is 14 residues long. V trimming: 5 bases; J trimming: 2 bases; junction bases outside the gene matches: 6. The V gene's germline CDR1 is SGHAT and CDR2 FQNNGV. The CDR3 DNA, read in part, is TGTGCCAGCAGCCCCAGGGACTACACCTACGAG. This codes for CASSPRDYTYE. The entire CDR3 is CASSPRDYTYEQYF.

On this clone: The read is 3 residues too short to cover the CDR3 end, so that end is filled in from the germline J gene. The chain is built from TRBV19 and TRBJ1-1; D is undetermined. There are 15 residues in the CDR3. CDR1 is LNHDA, CDR2 SQIVND, per germline (reference sequence). Trimming shortened V by 3 bases and J by 3 bases, and 14 bases separated the two germline ends. The CDR3 sequence: CASSISGAPDTEAFF. The CDR3 DNA, read in part, is TGTGCCAGTAGTATTAGCGGAGCCCCGGACACTGAA.

Comments on this clone: The sequence runs out 3 residues before the end of the CDR3; the remainder is reconstructed from the germline J gene. The chain is built from TRBV27 and TRBJ2-3; possibly TRBD1 for D (5 bases). The CDR3 is made up of 14 amino acids. The ends were cut back, 6 bases at V and 8 bases at J, with 18 bases in the middle. Germline V gives CDR1 MNHEY, CDR2 SMNVEV (reference sequence). CDR3 sequence: CASSPRTRNFTQYF. The sequenced CDR3 bases are TGTGCCAGCAGCCCCCGGACACGAAATTTTACG.

Worth noting for this clone: From the germline J gene comes the end of the CDR3, since the read stops 3 residues before it. The rearrangement links TRBV20-1 to TRBJ2-2; tentative D call: TRBD1 (5 bases). The CDR3 runs to 14 residues. Germline V CDR1 and CDR2: DFQATT, SNEGSKA (reference sequence). CDR3: CSASPQGFNSPLFF. CDR3 DNA (partial): TGCAGTGCTAGCCCGCAGGGATTTAATTCACCG.

Worth noting for this clone: The CDR3 end is not reached by the read, which stops 3 residues before it; the germline J gene fills it in. The chain has TRBV4-1 and TRBJ2-2; TRBD1 aligns across 9 bases. Trimming at V came to 4 bases and at J to 4 bases, leaving 4 bases not matched to a gene. This CDR3 is built from 15 residues. Germline loops: CDR1 MGHRA, CDR2 YSYEKL. Incomplete CDR3 DNA: TGCGCCAGCAGCCCACAGGGGGCGCCCACCGGGGAG. Its protein is CASSPQGAPTGE. From start to end, the CDR3 is CASSPQGAPTGELFF.

Concerning this clone itself: The read halts 3 residues ahead of the CDR3 end, with the missing end drawn from the germline J gene. The chain joins TRBV19 to TRBJ2-4; 9 bases line up with TRBD1. The V gene's germline CDR1 is LNHDA and CDR2 SQIVND (reference sequence). CDR3 size: 15 residues. The CDR3 sequence is CASSRKDRGNYGQYF. The CDR3 DNA, read in part, is TGTGCCAGTAGCCGAAAGGACAGGGGAAATTATGGT.

For this clone: The CDR3 extends 3 residues past the end of the read, so its final part is completed from the germline J gene. The chain is built from TRBV20-1 and TRBJ1-6, with 7 bases lining up with TRBD1. V was clipped by 6 bases and J by 7 bases; unmatched bases: 9. CDR3 length: 14 amino acids. Germline V CDR1 and CDR2: DFQATT, SNEGSKA (reference sequence). The CDR3 protein is CSAIPGTENSPLHF. The CDR3 bases that were read are TGCAGTGCCATCCCCGGGACAGAGAATTCACCC.

For this clone: Read coverage stops 3 residues before the CDR3 terminus; the germline J gene supplies the remainder. The chain joins TRBV7-8 to TRBJ1-1, with 8 bases aligning to TRBD1. V lost 4 bases to trimming and J lost 0 bases; unmatched junction nucleotides: 10. The CDR3 loop spans 17 amino acids. Germline CDR1 reads SGHVS; CDR2 reads FQNEAQ. CDR3 sequence: CASSSDRVRGMNTEAFF. CDR3 DNA (partial): TGTGCCAGCAGCTCGGACAGGGTAAGGGGGATGAACACTGAA.

In regard to this clone: Read data end 3 residues before the CDR3 end; the end is taken from the germline J gene. V gene TRBV29-1 combines with J gene TRBJ2-2, with D uncertain. The CDR3 consists of 11 residues. V was cut by 5 bases and J by 6 bases, with 7 bases left in between. Germline CDR1 is SQVTM and CDR2 is ANQGSEA. The CDR3 region is CSVFSAGELFF. The part of the CDR3 DNA that was read is TGCAGCGTTTTTAGTGCCGGGGAG.

CDR3 DNA (partial): TGTGCCAGCAGCCCTGATCTAGCGGGAGGAGAGACC. It codes for CASSPDLAGGET. The full-length CDR3 reads as CASSPDLAGGETQYF. The chain links TRBV2 to TRBJ2-5; 11 nucleotides agree with TRBD2. The read ends 3 residues before the CDR3 terminus; that terminus is restored from the germline J gene. Trimming took 6 bases from V and 4 from J; bases not matched to a gene: 7. The CDR3 totals 15 residues. In germline, CDR1 is SNHLY, CDR2 FYNNEI.